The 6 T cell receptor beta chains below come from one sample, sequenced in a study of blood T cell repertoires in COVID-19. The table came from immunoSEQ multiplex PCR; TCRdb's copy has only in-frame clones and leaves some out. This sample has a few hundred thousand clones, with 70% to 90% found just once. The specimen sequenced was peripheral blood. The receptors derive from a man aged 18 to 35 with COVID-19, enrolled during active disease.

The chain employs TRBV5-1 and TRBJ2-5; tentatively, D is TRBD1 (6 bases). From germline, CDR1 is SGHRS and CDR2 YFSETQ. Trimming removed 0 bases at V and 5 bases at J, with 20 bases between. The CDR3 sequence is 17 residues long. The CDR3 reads CASSLDESPRGGETQYF. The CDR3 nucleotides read TGCGCCAGCAGCTTGGACGAATCCCCCAGGGGCGGGGAGACCCAGTACTTC.

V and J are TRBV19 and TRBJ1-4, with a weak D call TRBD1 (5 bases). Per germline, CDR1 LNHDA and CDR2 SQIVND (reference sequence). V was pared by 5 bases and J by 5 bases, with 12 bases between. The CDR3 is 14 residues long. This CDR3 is CASSLGTINEKLFF. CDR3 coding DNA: TGTGCCAGTAGTCTTGGGACTATCAATGAAAAACTGTTTTTT.

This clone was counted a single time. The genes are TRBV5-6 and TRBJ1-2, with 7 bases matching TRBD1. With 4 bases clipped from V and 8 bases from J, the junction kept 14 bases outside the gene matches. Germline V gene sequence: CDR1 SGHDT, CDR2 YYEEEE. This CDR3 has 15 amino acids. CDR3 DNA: TGTGCCAGCAGCCCACAGGGGACTGTCTCTGGAGGCTACACCTTC. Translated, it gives CASSPQGTVSGGYTF.

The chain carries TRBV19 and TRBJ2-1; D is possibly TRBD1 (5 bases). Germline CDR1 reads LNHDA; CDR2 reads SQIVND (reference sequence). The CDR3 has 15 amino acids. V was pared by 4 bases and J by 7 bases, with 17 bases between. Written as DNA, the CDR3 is TGTGCCAGTAGTAGTGCCCTCGGCAGGGCTAATGAGCAGTTCTTC. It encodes CASSSALGRANEQFF.

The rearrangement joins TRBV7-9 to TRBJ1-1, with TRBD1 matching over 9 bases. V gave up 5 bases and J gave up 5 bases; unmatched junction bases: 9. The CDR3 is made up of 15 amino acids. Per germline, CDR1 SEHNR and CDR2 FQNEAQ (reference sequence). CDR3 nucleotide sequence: TGTGCCAGCAGCCTAACAGGAGGGACAGGGACTGAAGCTTTCTTT. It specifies CASSLTGGTGTEAFF.

Here the CDR3 DNA reads TGTGCCAGCAGCTTGATTCGGGGGCAAGAGACCCAGTACTTC. Encoded protein: CASSLIRGQETQYF. The V and J genes are TRBV11-2 and TRBJ2-5, with D possibly matching TRBD2 (6 bases). The ends were cut back, 3 bases at V and 2 bases at J, with 10 bases in the middle. CDR3 length: 14 amino acids. Germline V gene sequence: CDR1 SGHAT, CDR2 FQNNGV.